Each of the 11 T cell receptor beta chains below was sequenced from the same sample in a study of chemoradiotherapy in HPV16-positive cancers. Profiling relied on immunoSEQ multiplex PCR, and the TCRdb table lists in-frame clones only, not all of them. The table lists around 8,300 clones, around 88% of them singletons. Source: blood, taken from a patient who underwent chemoradiotherapy. The receptors here all came from a human donor with HPV-associated anogenital cancer.

V and J are TRBV5-1 and TRBJ2-3, with 10 bases identical to TRBD2. CDR1 is SGHRS, CDR2 YFSETQ, per germline. The CDR3 loop spans 16 amino acids. The J segment lost 2 bases and the V segment lost 4 bases, leaving 7 bases of the junction unmatched. CDR3 sequence: CASSPGTSAYTDTQYF. In DNA, the CDR3 is TGCGCCAGCAGCCCAGGGACTAGCGCCTACACAGATACGCAGTATTTT.

The V gene is TRBV30, the J gene TRBJ1-5; TRBD1 agrees at 8 bases. Germline values: CDR1 GTSNPN, CDR2 SVGIG (reference sequence). The length of the CDR3 is 14 residues. V lost 4 bases and J lost 4; bases outside the gene matches: 6. CDR3 sequence reads: CAWTAGGGNQPQHF. The CDR3 DNA reads TGTGCCTGGACCGCAGGGGGCGGGAATCAGCCCCAGCATTTT.

This chain links TRBV7-9 with TRBJ1-2, with 9 bases matching TRBD1. The CDR3 length is 14 residues. Trimming at V came to 5 bases and at J to 4 bases, leaving 5 bases not matched to a gene. In germline, CDR1 is SEHNR, CDR2 FQNEAQ (reference sequence). DNA for the CDR3: TGTGCCAGCAGCGGCCCGGGACAGGGCTATGGCTACACCTTC. Amino acids: CASSGPGQGYGYTF.

The J gene is TRBJ2-7, the V gene TRBV5-1; weak D call: TRBD1 (6 bases). V lost 7 bases, J lost 6 bases, and 14 bases lay in between. The CDR3 length is 12 residues. Germline V lookup: CDR1 SGHRS, CDR2 YFSETQ. The CDR3 sequence is CASYEQGGEQYF. The CDR3 DNA follows: TGCGCCAGCTACGAACAGGGTGGCGAGCAGTACTTC. Full variable domain (missing parts from reference TRBV5-1 and TRBJ2-7): KAGVTQTPRYLIKTRGQQVTLSCSPISGHRSVSWYQQTPGQGLQFLFEYFSETQRNKGNFPGRFSGRQFSNSRSEMNVSTLELGDSALYLCASYEQGGEQYFGPGTRLTVT.

The gene calls are TRBV28 and TRBJ2-1, with 7 bases fitting TRBD1. V shed 5 bases and J 2 bases; nucleotides not matched to a gene: 0. Germline CDR1 and CDR2: MDHEN and SYDVKM. The CDR3 loop spans 13 amino acids. The CDR3 sequence: CASSTGAYNEQFF. The DNA for the CDR3 is TGTGCCAGCAGTACAGGGGCCTACAATGAGCAGTTCTTC.

This clone appeared once. J is TRBJ1-2 and V is TRBV5-1; 11 bases align to TRBD1. J was trimmed by 8 bases and V by 3 bases; bases with no gene match: 24. The CDR3 is 20 amino acids. CDR1 and CDR2 (germline): SGHRS, YFSETQ. The CDR3 sequence: CASSYYGSRTGGAGALGYTF. In nucleotides, the CDR3 is TGCGCCAGCAGCTACTACGGATCCCGGACAGGGGGCGCGGGTGCGCTCGGCTACACCTTC. The variable domain in full, with the rest retrieved from reference TRBV5-1 and TRBJ1-2, is KAGVTQTPRYLIKTRGQQVTLSCSPISGHRSVSWYQQTPGQGLQFLFEYFSETQRNKGNFPGRFSGRQFSNSRSEMNVSTLELGDSALYLCASSYYGSRTGGAGALGYTFGSGTRLTVV.

The gene calls are TRBV28 and TRBJ1-5; no reliable D call. Between the trimmed V and J ends, which lost 4 bases and 3 bases, there was a span of 7 bases. The CDR3 consists of 13 residues. Germline CDR1 and CDR2: MDHEN and SYDVKM. As DNA, the CDR3 is TGTGCCAGCAGTTCCATAAACAATCAGCCCCAGCATTTT. Its protein is CASSSINNQPQHF. The full variable domain, with the rest looked up from reference TRBV28 and TRBJ1-5, is DVKVTQSSRYLVKRTGEKVFLECVQDMDHENMFWYRQDPGLGLRLIYFSYDVKMKEKGDIPEGYSVSREKKERFSLILESASTNQTSMYLCASSSINNQPQHFGDGTRLSIL.

The chain is built from TRBV29-1 and TRBJ2-2, with D possibly TRBD1 on 5 matching bases. V gave up 7 bases and J gave up 6 bases, with 9 bases separating them. CDR1 is SQVTM, CDR2 ANQGSEA, per germline. The CDR3 spans 11 residues. The CDR3 here is CSARVSGELFF. In DNA, the CDR3 is TGCAGCGCCAGGGTTTCCGGGGAGCTGTTTTTT.

This clone was seen more than once but under ten times. The chain employs TRBV7-6 and TRBJ2-4, with 8 bases identical to TRBD2. The junction had 9 bases not matched to a gene; V was cut back by 5 bases and J by 6 bases. CDR1 is SGHVS and CDR2 is FNYEAQ in the germline V gene. The CDR3 contains 15 residues. The CDR3 coding sequence is TGTGCCAGCAGCCCCGGACCAAGCGGGGGAAACATTCAGTACTTC. Amino acid sequence: CASSPGPSGGNIQYF.

This chain links TRBV9 with TRBJ2-1; no firm D call. The CDR3 totals 10 residues. Germline V lookup: CDR1 SGDLS, CDR2 YYNGEE. With 3 bases removed from V and 8 bases from J, the gap between germline ends came to 3 bases. CDR3 nucleotide sequence: TGTGCCAGCAGCGGGGATGAGCAGTTCTTC. It specifies CASSGDEQFF. The full variable domain, its missing parts supplied by reference TRBV9 and TRBJ2-1, is DSGVTQTPKHLITATGQRVTLRCSPRSGDLSVYWYQQSLDQGLQFLIQYYNGEERAKGNILERFSAQQFPDLHSELNLSSLELGDSALYFCASSGDEQFFGPGTRLTVL.

The chain joins TRBV5-4 to TRBJ1-2, with 7 positions matching TRBD1. Germline values: CDR1 SGHNT, CDR2 YYREEE (reference sequence). The V segment lost 1 base and the J segment 1 base; nucleotides outside the gene matches: 4. This CDR3 spans 15 amino acids. The CDR3 DNA follows: TGTGCCAGCAGCTTGACAGGGGTAGTTAACTATGGCTACACCTTC. Amino acid sequence: CASSLTGVVNYGYTF.